A selection of T cell receptor beta chains follows, all from one sample in a study of TIL therapy for anti-PD-1-resistant metastatic lung cancer. Using immunoSEQ multiplex PCR, the repertoire was profiled, and TCRdb retains in-frame clones only, with some absent. The repertoire holds under 15,000 clones, with approximately 80% as singletons. The sequencing used blood, collected at baseline. Receptors originate from a person between 25 and 79 years old with non-small cell lung cancer. The conserved cysteine and the conserved F or W are not part of the CDR3 here.

V	J	length	CDR3
TRBV19	TRBJ1-2	12	ASSPSGTRNGYT
TRBV29-1	TRBJ1-2	14	SADSGQGKSNYGYT
TRBV7-3	TRBJ2-5	13	ASSATMGREETQY
TRBV6-1	TRBJ2-2	11	ASSEGDTGELF
TRBV19	TRBJ2-7	14	ASSIPRAGGYYEQY
TRBV30	TRBJ1-6	13	AWSVRGQGNSPLH
TRBV27	TRBJ2-7	11	ASSTWTAYEQY
TRBV29-1	TRBJ2-7	11	SVGEGSSYEQY
TRBV11-2	TRBJ2-7	14	ASSPLGGRNFYEQY
TRBV7-3	TRBJ2-1	12	ASSHGTSNNEQF
TRBV7-9	TRBJ2-7	14	ASSLHTGTTVYEQY
TRBV6-1	TRBJ2-2	13	AMGLAGVPTGELF
TRBV7-2	TRBJ2-7	14	ASSWETSGGTYEQY
TRBV27	TRBJ2-2	15	ASSFLGQGGSTGELF
TRBV19	TRBJ2-7	11	ASTPSASYEQY
TRBV5-1	TRBJ2-6	13	ASRGQTSGANVLT
TRBV7-9	TRBJ2-7	10	ASSPNGQGRY
TRBV7-9	TRBJ1-2	15	ASSYGMAGGRTYGYT
TRBV2	TRBJ2-7	13	ASSDIQATSYEQY